This entry concerns a single T cell receptor beta chain. The source of the sample is a study of early T cells in non-severe SARS-CoV-2 infection. This CDR3 has 13 residues. With 4 bases removed from V and 4 bases from J, the gap between germline ends came to 12 bases. Germline values: CDR1 SGHKS, CDR2 YYEKEE (reference sequence). Attachment of unique molecular identifiers to individual cDNA molecules was performed. TCRdb independently ran MiXCR on the 5' RACE reads; one entry per CDR3 protein. The sample holds tens of thousands of distinct CDR3 sequences; more than 9% are singletons and the top ten take 4% to 4.5%.

The V call is TRBV5-5, the J call TRBJ2-7, with D possibly matching TRBD1 (6 bases). The material sequenced was whole blood. The clonotype originates from an adult who was a healthcare worker with PCR-confirmed SARS-CoV-2 infection or an uninfected control (not recorded which). The CDR3 coding sequence is TGTGCCAGCAGCCTTAACAGGGCGTACGAGCAGTACTTC. As protein: CASSLNRAYEQYF.